This record looks at one T cell receptor (beta chain) sequence and its context. The target of this receptor is not known. Qualities for individual bases were not recorded, and no much larger clone is one base off. The entry originates in a study of blood T cells in healthy people across ages (dated by TCRdb to the mid-2010s). At the level of the whole study: In model experiments, template switching captured roughly one uniquely barcoded TCR beta cDNA molecule for every two T cells. Age-related changes in TCR beta repertoire diversity were measured in the study by deep sequencing normalized with unique cDNA molecular identifiers. The donors were divided into four age groups: young (average around 17 years), middle-aged (around 41), aged (about 56) and long-lived (roughly 88). Using the same blood draw, the study looked at two additional independent replicas of 1 million unique cDNA reads for two donors, one aged 18 to 30 and the other aged 80 or older.

Library creation used 5' RACE. The sequencer listed for this sample is Illumina HiSeq 2500. A second PCR of roughly 7 to 11 cycles was performed with a sample-barcoded 5' primer and a J-beta primer mix. A unique molecular identifier was introduced onto each TCR beta cDNA molecule by a template-switch 5' adaptor carrying 12 random nucleotides. At least 2.5 million CDR3-containing paired-end reads were obtained from each sample. First-strand cDNA was synthesized from all RNA with the Mint cDNA synthesis kit, primed by a TRBC-specific oligonucleotide. Following uracil-DNA glycosylase treatment, a first 18-cycle PCR with universal primers M1SS and BC2_uni_R was performed on all cDNA. The authors' analysis ran thus. Each sample was normalized by randomly selecting 1 million high-quality reads, each carrying a distinct molecular identifier. Instead of being binned into consensus sequences, reads that shared molecular identifiers were thrown out. MiTCR, set to a Q25 quality threshold and the strictest error-elimination algorithm, was used for CDR3 identification, clonotype clustering and error correction. A nonparametric unseen species model using Euler transformation provided a lower-bound estimate of total TCR beta diversity. TCRdb reran the public reads through fastp at Q25 and MiXCR, keeping productive beta chains. Entries that share a CDR3 protein sequence are merged under the most common genes and DNA. The authors' filters were not applied to this entry. The sample table shows around 780,000 distinct CDR3 sequences, and 20% to 30% are seen once. The top ten constitute roughly 3.1% of the sample.

On the study overall, not on this receptor specifically: Conclusive comparison of naive and antigen-experienced compartments was prevented by the profiling of bulk unsorted PBMCs. As age increased, observed TCR beta diversity per million T cells dropped in a roughly linear way, and a significant reduction was already evident by age about 36. Compared with the aged group, the long-lived group had more naive CD4+ T cells, fewer expanded clones and increased TCR diversity, suggesting age selection. Estimates of total diversity based on one million sequenced T cells were considered lower bounds and underestimates. Donor CMV infection status was unknown, potentially confounding age-related changes in expanded clonotypes. There was a strong correlation between observed TCR beta diversity and the percentage of naive T cells measured by flow cytometry.

The approximately 41 donors, aged about 6 to 95 years, were systemically healthy Caucasian individuals from Russia. Each donor gave ten milliliters of peripheral blood, drawn into EDTA-treated Vacutainer tubes. Ficoll-Paque density-gradient centrifugation was used to isolate PBMCs, with at least 7 million obtained per sample. Trizol reagent was used to extract total RNA from the PBMCs, yielding at least 5 micrograms per sample. Naive CD45RAhigh/CD27high T cell percentages were measured by flow cytometry on a PBMC aliquot from every donor. The CDR3 spans 15 residues, from the cysteine through the phenylalanine. Kept here is only the CDR3 DNA, which spans 45 bases and is read in frame from base 1. CDR1 and CDR2 are drawn from the germline V gene (reference sequence): LGHDT, YNNKEL. Separately, the same data were catalogued under a study of T cells of mothers and their children. As the second publication notes: Donors were nine systemically healthy Caucasian individuals: three mothers and their six children. cDNA synthesis consumed the entire amount of extracted RNA, loaded at approximately 1.5 ug RNA in each 15 ul reaction. Sample barcodes and 2-4 random nucleotides were added via the M1S primer in the second PCR. Over 8 million TCR beta CDR3 reads were obtained for each mother, and approximately 2.9 million reads were obtained for each child. Thymic selection shapes the output of TCR recombination in a similar way in related and unrelated pairs, and inherited differences have a minor effect. Normalized repertoire overlap was always found to be slightly, but never significantly, higher in related mother-child pairs than in unrelated mother-child pairs. Persistent microchimeric T cell clones were not detected, at a sensitivity of about 100 clones per million clonotypes. Deep NGS was used in the study to compare the TCR beta repertoires of mothers and children and to look for features that separate related mother-child pairs from unrelated individuals. Mothers averaged roughly 40 +/- 4 years of age and children averaged roughly 10 +/- 4 years. After adapters were ligated using NEBNext reagents, the libraries underwent 100+100 nt paired-end sequencing on an Illumina HiSeq 2000. To prevent cross-contamination, the mother and child libraries were prepared a month apart and were sequenced in separate runs. For each donor, between roughly 450,000 and 2,100,000 distinct TCR beta clonotypes were identified. Naive TCR beta clonotypes were estimated from low-frequency clonotypes matched to each donor's FACS-determined naive share, without sorting.

This TCR derives from a boy aged 5-17 years in good health. Sequencing was carried out using blood. The V gene is TRBV3-1 and the J gene is TRBJ2-5, with the D gene not confidently named. The J call may be in error: the DNA end matches TRBJ2-7 better. The CDR3 has the sequence CASSQQETTPYEQYF. The DNA sequence reads TGTGCCAGCAGCCAACAAGAGACAACCCCCTACGAGCAGTACTTC.